Listed below are T cell receptor beta chains from one sample, sequenced in a study of a mutant IDH1 vaccine in newly diagnosed glioma. The data were produced by immunoSEQ multiplex PCR, yet TCRdb's version contains in-frame clones alone and is incomplete. The repertoire includes nearly 50,000 clones, more than 80% of them detected once, and about 2.5% sits in the top ten. The sequencing here drew on PBMCs, taken from a glioma patient treated with radiotherapy, temozolomide or both. The receptors shown here come from a man aged 35 to 55 with glioma. The CDR3 runs from the conserved cysteine through the conserved F or W. A D gene is named only where the DNA matches it firmly. Clone size appears in some rows only: once, few, many, or a class for an expanded clone.

-,TRBV18,TRBJ1-1,-,TGTGCCAGCTCACTGGCAGCCATGAACACTGAAGCTTTCTTT,CASSLAAMNTEAFF
-,TRBV4-1,TRBJ2-4,-,TGCGCCAGCAGCCAAGAGAGGGCAGACAAAAACATTCAGTACTTC,CASSQERADKNIQYF
-,TRBV7-2,TRBJ2-2,-,TGTGCCAGCATGAAAATCGACACCGGGGAGCTGTTTTTT,CASMKIDTGELFF
-,TRBV7-6,TRBJ1-5,-,TGTGCCAGCAGCCCCTTAGGGAGGGACAATCAGCCCCAGCATTTT,CASSPLGRDNQPQHF
-,TRBV28,TRBJ1-5,-,TGTGCCAGCAGTAAAACAGGGTACAATCAGCCCCAGCATTTT,CASSKTGYNQPQHF
-,TRBV29-1,TRBJ1-3,-,TGCAGCGTTGTGGGAACAGCGACGGGAAACACCATATATTTT,CSVVGTATGNTIYF
-,TRBV6-5,TRBJ2-7,TRBD2,TGTGCCAGCAGCCGACTAGCGGGAGGCTACGAGCAGTACTTC,CASSRLAGGYEQYF
-,TRBV7-2,TRBJ2-1,-,TGTGCCAGCAGCTTAGAACTCAGCTCCTACAATGAGCAGTTCTTC,CASSLELSSYNEQFF
-,TRBV5-1,TRBJ1-3,TRBD1,TGCGCCAGCAGCTCCAGGGGGCCCCACTCTGGAAACACCATATATTTT,CASSSRGPHSGNTIYF
-,TRBV4-3,TRBJ2-6,-,TGCGCCAGCAGCCAAGAGAGGGGGGCCGCTGGGGCCAACGTCCTGACTTTC,CASSQERGAAGANVLTF
-,TRBV27,TRBJ1-2,-,TGTGCCAGCAGTTCTAGTAGCTATGGCTACACCTTC,CASSSSSYGYTF
few,TRBV10-3,TRBJ2-5,-,TGTGCCATCAGTGTAGGGGGGGCAGAGACCCAGTACTTC,CAISVGGAETQYF